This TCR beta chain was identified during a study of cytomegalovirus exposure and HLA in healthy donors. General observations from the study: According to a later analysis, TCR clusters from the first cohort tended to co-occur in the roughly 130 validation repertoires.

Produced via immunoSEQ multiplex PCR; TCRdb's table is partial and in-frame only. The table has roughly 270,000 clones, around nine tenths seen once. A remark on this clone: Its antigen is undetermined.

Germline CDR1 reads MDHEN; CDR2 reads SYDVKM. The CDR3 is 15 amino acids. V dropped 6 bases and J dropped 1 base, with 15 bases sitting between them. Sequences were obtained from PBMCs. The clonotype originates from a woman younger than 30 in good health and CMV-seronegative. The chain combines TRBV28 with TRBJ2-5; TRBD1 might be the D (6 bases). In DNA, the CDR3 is TGTGCCAGCAGCCTGCGGACAGCCTTCCAAGAGACCCAGTACTTC. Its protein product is CASSLRTAFQETQYF.